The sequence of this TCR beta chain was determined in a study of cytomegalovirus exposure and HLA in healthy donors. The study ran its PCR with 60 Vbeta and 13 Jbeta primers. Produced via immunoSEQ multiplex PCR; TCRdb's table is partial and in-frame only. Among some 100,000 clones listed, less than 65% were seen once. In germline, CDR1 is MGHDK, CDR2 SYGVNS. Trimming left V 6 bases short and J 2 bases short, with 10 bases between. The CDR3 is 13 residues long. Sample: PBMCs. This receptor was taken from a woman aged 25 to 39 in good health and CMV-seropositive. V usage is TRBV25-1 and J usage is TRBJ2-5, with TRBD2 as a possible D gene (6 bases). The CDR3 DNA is TGTGCCAGCAGCTCCGCGGGACAAGAGACCCAGTACTTC. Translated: CASSSAGQETQYF.